The clone carrying this T cell receptor beta chain was detected ten times or more. Its cognate antigen is unknown. J lost 4 bases, V lost 3 bases, and 6 bases had no gene match. The germline V gene has CDR1 DFQATT and CDR2 SNEGSKA (reference sequence). This CDR3 has 14 amino acids. The data are from a study of breast tumors, draining lymph nodes, adjacent tissues. General study results and limits: Most tumor T cells seemingly derive from lymph node, then expand in tumor. Tumor TCR diversity was below lymph nodes but above nontumor tissue. Luminal-like breast cancer showed significantly greater tumor-nontumor repertoire similarity than basal-like breast cancer did. The lymph node origin of tumor T cells was framed as consistent with a hypothesis, not demonstrated.

From the multiplex PCR reads, TCRdb called clonotypes with MiXCR, one entry per CDR3 protein. The repertoire holds 20,000 or so distinct CDR3 sequences, with roughly 32% as singletons. The gene calls are TRBV20-1 and TRBJ2-5, with 9 bases matching TRBD1. This sequence was found in a female donor with breast cancer. Some clones in this sample may be carry-over from other donors' samples. Sequencing was done on a sample of breast tumor tissue. This CDR3 reads CSASGQGQGETQYF. CDR3 nucleotide sequence: TGCAGTGCTAGTGGACAGGGGCAGGGAGAGACCCAGTACTTC.